Listed below are T cell receptor beta chains from one sample, sequenced in a study of blood T cell repertoires in COVID-19. Clones were read by immunoSEQ multiplex PCR, and TCRdb kept only the in-frame ones, dropping some. The repertoire consists of around 140,000 clones, with over 70% occurring once and the leading ten covering 3% to 4%. The sample taken for sequencing was PBMCs or T cells enriched from blood (not recorded which). These receptors all stem from a man aged 45 to 65 in a cohort exposed to, infected with or recovered from COVID-19 (not recorded which). Each CDR3 is given without its conserved first and last residue. Fields, in order: V gene, CDR3 length, D gene, CDR3 protein. A D gene is named only where the DNA matches it firmly.

V gene: TRBV5-6
CDR3 length: 10
D gene: .
CDR3 protein: ASSLEADTQY

V gene: TRBV7-2
CDR3 length: 10
D gene: .
CDR3 protein: ASSFVPNEQF

V gene: TRBV27
CDR3 length: 18
D gene: TRBD1
CDR3 protein: ASSKGYQGGFRSYNSPLH

V gene: TRBV5-4
CDR3 length: 13
D gene: .
CDR3 protein: ASSLKLANTGELF

V gene: TRBV4-3
CDR3 length: 12
D gene: TRBD2
CDR3 protein: ASRPSGGSGELF

V gene: TRBV10-3
CDR3 length: 13
D gene: TRBD2
CDR3 protein: AITSAGESPGELF

V gene: TRBV9
CDR3 length: 13
D gene: TRBD2
CDR3 protein: ASSVQGLATDTQY

V gene: TRBV11-2
CDR3 length: 15
D gene: TRBD2
CDR3 protein: ASSFTSGGAGRETQY

V gene: TRBV4-3
CDR3 length: 14
D gene: .
CDR3 protein: ASSGGSGVTGNTIY

V gene: TRBV5-1
CDR3 length: 13
D gene: .
CDR3 protein: ASSLGGSIGREQY

V gene: TRBV15
CDR3 length: 13
D gene: TRBD1
CDR3 protein: ATSTSPTGKETQY

V gene: TRBV18
CDR3 length: 11
D gene: .
CDR3 protein: ASSPDRNYGYT

V gene: TRBV11-2
CDR3 length: 15
D gene: .
CDR3 protein: ASSPWEDLITYNEQF

V gene: TRBV2
CDR3 length: 11
D gene: .
CDR3 protein: ASSEEPRLAAF

V gene: TRBV3-1/TRBV3-2
CDR3 length: 13
D gene: TRBD1
CDR3 protein: ASSQGQGGTNEAF

V gene: TRBV19
CDR3 length: 13
D gene: TRBD2
CDR3 protein: ASKEAGVSTDTQY

V gene: TRBV14
CDR3 length: 14
D gene: TRBD2
CDR3 protein: ASSQDGGMITDTQY

V gene: TRBV7-9
CDR3 length: 13
D gene: .
CDR3 protein: ASSQNRVGATEAF

V gene: TRBV5-8
CDR3 length: 12
D gene: .
CDR3 protein: ASSFDSMNTEAF

V gene: TRBV19
CDR3 length: 9
D gene: .
CDR3 protein: ASASADTQY

V gene: TRBV7-2
CDR3 length: 12
D gene: .
CDR3 protein: ASSLDVQGLRAF

V gene: TRBV5-4
CDR3 length: 12
D gene: .
CDR3 protein: ASSLEQANTEAF

V gene: TRBV2
CDR3 length: 12
D gene: .
CDR3 protein: ASKPGRDNSPLH

V gene: TRBV28
CDR3 length: 14
D gene: .
CDR3 protein: ASSLAGTPKGETQY

V gene: TRBV7-2
CDR3 length: 10
D gene: .
CDR3 protein: ASSTRVGELF

V gene: TRBV2
CDR3 length: 15
D gene: .
CDR3 protein: ASSEALVQAVNNEQF

V gene: TRBV2
CDR3 length: 14
D gene: TRBD1
CDR3 protein: ASSHPRQGGSYEQY

V gene: TRBV24-1
CDR3 length: 12
D gene: .
CDR3 protein: ATRTGLGDNEQF

V gene: TRBV27
CDR3 length: 12
D gene: TRBD2
CDR3 protein: ASRSGLSTYEQY

V gene: TRBV23-1
CDR3 length: 11
D gene: .
CDR3 protein: ASSQGPNTEAF

V gene: TRBV5-1
CDR3 length: 12
D gene: .
CDR3 protein: ASSLGQDSQKLF

V gene: TRBV5-4
CDR3 length: 12
D gene: .
CDR3 protein: ASSWPGGVYGYT

V gene: TRBV24-1
CDR3 length: 14
D gene: .
CDR3 protein: ATSEGGQDLKNEQF

V gene: TRBV6-2/TRBV6-3
CDR3 length: 14
D gene: TRBD1
CDR3 protein: ASSYSRGRLAGELF

V gene: TRBV11-3
CDR3 length: 11
D gene: .
CDR3 protein: ASSPRETGELF

V gene: TRBV28
CDR3 length: 13
D gene: .
CDR3 protein: ASSFWEGGTGELF

V gene: TRBV6-1
CDR3 length: 16
D gene: TRBD2
CDR3 protein: ASSEAGWASGSQETQY

V gene: TRBV18
CDR3 length: 12
D gene: .
CDR3 protein: ASSLSREPYEQY

V gene: TRBV10-3
CDR3 length: 9
D gene: TRBD1
CDR3 protein: ALRTGAKLF

V gene: TRBV24-1
CDR3 length: 13
D gene: TRBD1
CDR3 protein: ATSESGGTNEKLF

V gene: TRBV24-1
CDR3 length: 13
D gene: TRBD2
CDR3 protein: ATSDLVIGGDTQY

V gene: TRBV7-2
CDR3 length: 13
D gene: TRBD2
CDR3 protein: ASRTSGSSYNEQF